A selection of T cell receptor beta chains follows, all from one sample in a study of patients and donors after allogeneic stem cell transplantation. TCRdb fed the RT-PCR reads into MiXCR, producing one record per CDR3 protein. The table includes about 150,000 distinct CDR3 sequences, about a third detected once. The sample consisted of blood, either unsorted or a sorted T cell fraction (not recorded which). These receptors all stem from a human donor who was either an allogeneic HSCT recipient or a stem cell or donor lymphocyte infusion donor (not recorded which). It is not recorded whose cells these are; they may come from a transplant donor. CDR3s include the opening cysteine and the closing phenylalanine or tryptophan. D genes are given only for firm matches. Expanded clones are given a class, and other clones once, few, many or no size at all.

D,length,size,J,V,CDR3,DNA
TRBD1,17,.,TRBJ2-3,TRBV12-3/TRBV12-4,CASSSRTGEAFTDTQYF,TGTGCCAGCAGTTCACGGACAGGGGAGGCTTTCACAGATACGCAGTATTTT
TRBD2,14,.,TRBJ2-1,TRBV3-1,CASSQAQGGNEQFF,TGTGCCAGCAGCCAAGCCCAGGGAGGGAATGAGCAGTTCTTC
.,16,few,TRBJ1-1,TRBV3-1,CASSQWGQGMNTEAFF,TGTGCCAGCAGCCAGTGGGGGCAAGGGATGAACACTGAAGCTTTCTTT
.,15,many,TRBJ1-5,TRBV4-3,CASSQVAGSNQPQHF,TGCGCCAGCAGCCAAGTCGCCGGTAGCAATCAGCCCCAGCATTTT
TRBD1,12,.,TRBJ2-7,TRBV27,CASSYLQGEQYF,TGTGCCAGCAGCTACCTACAGGGGGAGCAGTACTTC
.,16,.,TRBJ1-3,TRBV6-5,CASSYSKAETGNTIYF,TGTGCCAGCAGTTACTCGAAGGCCGAGACTGGAAACACCATATATTTT
.,16,.,TRBJ2-3,TRBV7-3,CASSLSPDFPTDTQYF,TGTGCCAGCAGCTTAAGCCCGGACTTTCCCACAGATACGCAGTATTTT
.,13,few,TRBJ1-2,TRBV6-6,CASTPAPLYGYTF,TGTGCCAGCACCCCCGCCCCTTTATATGGCTACACCTTC
.,12,once,TRBJ1-5,TRBV27,CASSGAGQPQHF,TGTGCCAGCAGTGGGGCAGGCCAGCCCCAGCATTTT
TRBD2,14,.,TRBJ2-7,TRBV20-1,CSAPTSGGPLEQYF,TGCAGTGCACCCACTAGCGGGGGGCCCCTTGAGCAGTACTTC
TRBD1,19,.,TRBJ1-5,TRBV20-1,CSARSPGQGLSYSNQPQHF,TGCAGTGCTAGAAGTCCGGGACAGGGGTTAAGTTATAGCAATCAGCCCCAGCATTTT
TRBD1,14,few,TRBJ1-2,TRBV12-3/TRBV12-4,CASSYSPQGVGYTF,TGTGCCAGCAGTTATAGCCCACAGGGGGTAGGCTACACCTTC
.,13,.,TRBJ2-7,TRBV9,CASSRSVSYEQYF,TGTGCCAGCAGCAGGAGTGTCTCCTACGAGCAGTACTTC
.,13,many,TRBJ1-2,TRBV12-3/TRBV12-4,CASSLGGPYGYTF,TGTGCCAGCAGTTTGGGGGGGCCATATGGCTACACCTTC
.,13,.,TRBJ1-4,TRBV29-1,CSVRRAFGEKLFF,TGCAGCGTTCGCAGGGCGTTCGGTGAAAAACTGTTTTTT
TRBD1,16,few,TRBJ1-6,TRBV19,CASSDGTGLDNSPLHF,TGTGCCAGTAGTGACGGGACAGGGCTGGATAATTCACCCCTCCACTTT
.,14,.,TRBJ2-2,TRBV13,CASSTDSNTGELFF,TGTGCCAGCAGCACGGACTCGAACACCGGGGAGCTGTTTTTT
.,13,.,TRBJ1-1,TRBV20-1,CSARGQGLTEAFF,TGCAGTGCTAGAGGGCAGGGCCTAACTGAAGCTTTCTTT
.,15,.,TRBJ2-1,TRBV27,CASSLLQGRMDEQFF,TGTGCCAGCAGTTTATTACAGGGTAGGATGGATGAGCAGTTCTTC
TRBD2,16,.,TRBJ2-1,TRBV5-5,CASSPLGSGVGNEQFF,TGTGCCAGCAGCCCGCTCGGCAGCGGGGTGGGAAATGAGCAGTTCTTC
.,16,.,TRBJ2-3,TRBV12-3/TRBV12-4,CASDRGGAVSTDTQYF,TGTGCCTCCGACCGAGGGGGGGCCGTTAGCACAGATACGCAGTATTTT
.,13,.,TRBJ1-2,TRBV12-3/TRBV12-4,CASSLRASGGYTF,TGTGCCAGCAGTTTAAGGGCTAGTGGTGGCTACACCTTC
TRBD1,18,.,TRBJ1-5,TRBV20-1,CSAAAWTGALYSNQPQHF,TGCAGTGCTGCCGCCTGGACAGGGGCGCTTTATAGCAATCAGCCCCAGCATTTT
.,16,.,TRBJ2-2,TRBV3-1,CASSQGRGSNTGELFF,TGTGCCAGCAGCCAAGGGAGGGGATCGAACACCGGGGAGCTGTTTTTT
TRBD1,13,.,TRBJ2-7,TRBV20-1,CSLGTGWSYEQYF,TGCAGCCTCGGGACAGGGTGGTCCTACGAGCAGTACTTC
.,13,many,TRBJ1-6,TRBV20-1,CSAKRDTSSPLHF,TGCAGTGCCAAACGGGACACTTCGTCACCCCTCCACTTT
.,16,.,TRBJ2-1,TRBV14,CASSQEYGLLYNEQFF,TGTGCCAGCAGCCAAGAGTACGGACTTCTCTACAATGAGCAGTTCTTC
.,14,.,TRBJ1-2,TRBV7-9,CASSFAGGGYGYTF,TGTGCCAGCAGCTTCGCCGGAGGCGGCTATGGCTACACCTTC
.,14,.,TRBJ2-1,TRBV20-1,CSAREFSAYNEQFF,TGCAGTGCTAGAGAATTTAGCGCATACAATGAGCAGTTCTTC
.,13,once,TRBJ1-1,TRBV3-1,CASSQDSLREAFF,TGTGCCAGCAGCCAAGATTCGTTGAGAGAAGCTTTCTTT
TRBD2,17,few,TRBJ2-3,TRBV10-3,CAISESLAGGRTDTQYF,TGTGCCATCAGTGAGTCGCTAGCGGGGGGAAGAACAGATACGCAGTATTTT
TRBD1,12,few,TRBJ1-2,TRBV20-1,CSAPGQGIGYTF,TGCAGTGCTCCGGGACAGGGGATTGGCTACACCTTC
.,14,.,TRBJ2-5,TRBV13,CASSSLGTPETQYF,TGTGCCAGCAGCTCGCTAGGGACCCCAGAGACCCAGTACTTC
.,16,many,TRBJ1-3,TRBV27,CASTLSRLEIGNTIYF,TGTGCCAGCACCCTTTCCCGTCTGGAGATTGGAAACACCATATATTTT
.,15,.,TRBJ1-1,TRBV25-1,CASKGDPRGLGEAFF,TGTGCCAGCAAGGGGGACCCCAGGGGATTGGGTGAAGCTTTCTTT
.,13,few,TRBJ1-4,TRBV12-3/TRBV12-4,CASSTGLNEKLFF,TGTGCCAGCAGCACGGGGCTTAATGAAAAACTGTTTTTT
TRBD1,15,.,TRBJ1-3,TRBV5-6,CASSLAGQGGNTIYF,TGTGCCAGCAGCTTGGCCGGACAGGGTGGAAACACCATATATTTT
.,13,few,TRBJ1-5,TRBV20-1,CSARTPTDQPQHF,TGCAGTGCTAGAACCCCAACGGATCAGCCCCAGCATTTT
.,14,.,TRBJ1-4,TRBV12-3/TRBV12-4,CASTVGLPNEKLFF,TGTGCCAGCACCGTCGGGCTACCTAATGAAAAACTGTTTTTT
.,15,.,TRBJ2-4,TRBV5-5,CASSPWASAKNIQYF,TGTGCCAGCAGTCCTTGGGCGTCGGCCAAAAACATTCAGTACTTC
.,15,once,TRBJ2-3,TRBV3-1,CASSQESGLKDTQYF,TGTGCCAGCAGCCAAGAAAGCGGCCTGAAAGATACGCAGTATTTT
.,12,.,TRBJ2-7,TRBV28,CASTREDYEQYF,TGTGCCAGCACCAGGGAGGACTACGAGCAGTACTTC
.,13,few,TRBJ2-3,TRBV12-3/TRBV12-4,CASGLAIPDTQYF,TGTGCCAGCGGCCTAGCGATCCCAGATACGCAGTATTTT
.,15,.,TRBJ2-3,TRBV7-7,CASSLGTAGTDTQYF,TGTGCTAGCAGCTTAGGGACCGCCGGCACAGATACGCAGTATTTT
.,14,.,TRBJ1-4,TRBV7-8,CASSPRQSYEKLFF,TGTGCCAGCAGCCCCAGACAATCCTACGAAAAACTGTTTTTT
.,13,.,TRBJ1-2,TRBV20-1,CSARERREGGYTF,TGCAGTGCTAGAGAGAGGAGGGAGGGTGGCTACACCTTC
TRBD1,17,once,TRBJ2-3,TRBV7-9,CASSTQLTGWHTDTQYF,TGTGCCAGCAGCACCCAACTGACAGGGTGGCACACAGATACGCAGTATTTT
.,12,.,TRBJ2-7,TRBV12-3/TRBV12-4,CASSAVVGEQYF,TGTGCCAGCAGTGCGGTCGTGGGCGAGCAGTACTTC
TRBD1,16,.,TRBJ2-1,TRBV6-5,CASSYPGQGEYNEQFF,TGTGCCAGCAGTTACCCGGGACAGGGTGAATACAATGAGCAGTTCTTC
TRBD1,14,.,TRBJ1-5,TRBV29-1,CSVEIQGSNQPQHF,TGCAGCGTTGAAATACAGGGGAGCAATCAGCCCCAGCATTTT
TRBD1,13,few,TRBJ1-2,TRBV9,CASSYGDSSEMTF,TGTGCCAGCAGCTATGGGGACAGCTCCGAAATGACCTTC
.,13,few,TRBJ2-7,TRBV12-3/TRBV12-4,CASSFDSSYEQYF,TGTGCCAGCAGTTTTGACAGCTCCTACGAGCAGTACTTC
.,17,few,TRBJ1-4,TRBV20-1,CSAPILQSGRLEEKLFF,TGCAGTGCTCCAATACTACAGTCGGGACGGTTAGAAGAAAAACTGTTTTTT
.,14,.,TRBJ2-5,TRBV12-3/TRBV12-4,CASSLTGIGTTQYF,TGTGCCAGCAGTTTAACCGGGATTGGGACGACCCAGTACTTC
.,12,.,TRBJ2-7,TRBV2,CASSVASYEQYF,TGTGCCAGCAGTGTTGCGTCCTACGAGCAGTACTTC
TRBD1,16,once,TRBJ2-4,TRBV3-1,CASSPRGQVVKNIQYF,TGTGCCAGCAGCCCGCGCGGACAGGTTGTCAAAAACATTCAGTACTTC
.,15,.,TRBJ2-7,TRBV10-3,CAISDGGLQVGEQYF,TGTGCCATCAGTGACGGGGGCCTCCAAGTGGGTGAGCAGTACTTC